This T cell receptor (beta chain) was sequenced during a study of T-cell reconstitution after alpha-beta-depleted transplantation in children. Study-wide points: One year post-transplant, T-cell counts and diversity were largely derived from T cells produced anew. At day 60, the high TCRbeta diversity found in some patients originated from recipient T cells and thymic progenitors that had survived. Reportedly, alpha-beta T cells present about two months post-transplant originated from several hundred expanded clones of graft origin.

Germline values: CDR1 DFQATT, CDR2 SNEGSKA (reference sequence). The CDR3 runs 13 residues. Trimming removed 5 bases from V and 5 bases from J, with 13 bases in between. The authors prepared the TCRbeta library with unique molecular identifiers. TCRdb itself ran the PCR reads through MiXCR, one entry per CDR3 protein. The table lists under 25,000 distinct CDR3 sequences, over 10% of them singletons. There are many counts of this clonotype. What it recognizes is unknown. The sequence was obtained from a female patient aged 2-10 years who had a stem cell transplant for congenital amegakaryocytic thrombocytopenia, so the T cells may come from the graft donor. Here the sequenced sample was PBMCs, mostly from graft donor cells, taken 60 days after TCRalphabeta/CD19-depleted stem cell transplant. The chain combines TRBV20-1 with TRBJ1-5; no clear D. CDR3 amino acids: CSAPDGADQPQHF. The CDR3 DNA is TGCAGTGCTCCGGACGGAGCCGATCAGCCCCAGCATTTT.